These 20 T cell receptor beta chains share one sample of origin, sequenced in a study of CD8 T cells in Susac syndrome. A quantity of about 0.5 to 1 ug RNA underwent reverse transcription using random hexamers. TCRdb called the immunoSEQ multiplex PCR reads again in MiXCR, with one record for every CDR3 protein. This table has more than 250,000 distinct CDR3 sequences, about 92% appearing once. Sequencing used CD4+ T cells from PBMCs. The receptor source for this set is a human donor with multiple sclerosis.

The CDR3, as DNA: TGTGCCATCAACGTTGGGGAGGGTCTGGGTGGCTACACCTTC. It encodes CAINVGEGLGGYTF. This rearrangement joins TRBV10-3 to TRBJ1-2; D gene uncertain. Looked up from germline, CDR1 is ENHRY and CDR2 is SYGVKD. The V gene lost 7 bases and the J gene lost 7 bases, with 19 bases spanning the gap. The CDR3 covers 14 residues.

A single count supports this clonotype. The genes are TRBV6-5 and TRBJ1-6; no firm D call. The germline V gene has CDR1 MNHEY and CDR2 SVGAGI. V dropped 2 bases and J dropped 0 bases, with 8 bases sitting between them. This CDR3 is 16 amino acids long. In nucleotides, the CDR3 is TGTGCCAGCAGTTACGCCGAAACCTCCTATAATTCACCCCTCCACTTT. Translation: CASSYAETSYNSPLHF.

This clonotype was observed once. The chain is built from TRBV19 and TRBJ2-7; D tentatively fits TRBD1 or TRBD2 (5 bases each). The CDR3 length is 13 residues. V gave up 5 bases and J gave up 6 bases, with 14 bases separating them. From germline, CDR1 is LNHDA and CDR2 SQIVND (reference sequence). The CDR3 sequence is CASSPTGAFEQYF. Here the CDR3 DNA reads TGTGCCAGTAGTCCCACCGGGGCCTTCGAGCAGTACTTC.

This chain joins TRBV7-6 and TRBJ2-2, with 12 bases identical to TRBD1. After removal of 5 bases from V and 6 bases from J, the junction contained 4 bases not matched to a gene. Per germline, CDR1 SGHVS and CDR2 FNYEAQ. The CDR3 is made up of 15 amino acids. CDR3 sequence reads: CASSVGDRGPGELFF. CDR3 coding DNA: TGTGCCAGCAGCGTCGGGGACAGGGGGCCCGGGGAGCTGTTTTTT.

The chain combines TRBV2 with TRBJ1-1; a possible D gene is TRBD1 (5 bases). The V and J ends lost 1 base and 3 bases respectively, with 6 bases between them. There are 13 residues in the CDR3. Germline V gives CDR1 SNHLY, CDR2 FYNNEI. The CDR3: CASSEGGYTEAFF. CDR3 DNA sequence: TGTGCCAGCAGTGAAGGGGGGTACACTGAAGCTTTCTTT.

The V gene is TRBV21-1, the J gene TRBJ2-7; TRBD1, the D gene given by the table, was not confirmed from the DNA. TRBV21-1 is deemed a pseudogene. CDR3 length: 13 amino acids. CDR3 sequence reads: CASSKGDPYEQYF. The CDR3 DNA reads TGTGCCAGCAGCAAAGGGGACCCCTACGAGCAGTACTTC.

This chain connects TRBV2 to TRBJ2-1; D unresolved. This CDR3 has 16 amino acids. The germline CDR1 and CDR2 sequences are SNHLY and FYNNEI. V gave up 1 base and J gave up 0 bases, with 10 bases separating them. The CDR3 is CASSEGILSSYNEQFF. As DNA, the CDR3 is TGTGCCAGCAGTGAAGGTATCCTTAGCTCCTACAATGAGCAGTTCTTC.

The chain uses TRBV7-3 and TRBJ1-2; D may be TRBD1 (5 bases). The CDR3 covers 13 residues. Germline CDR1 and CDR2: SGHTA and FQGTGA. V shed 5 bases and J shed 4 bases, with 11 bases lying between them. CDR3 DNA sequence: TGTGCCAGCAGCCGAGAGGGGCTCTATGGCTACACCTTC. Protein sequence: CASSREGLYGYTF.

The gene calls are TRBV14 and TRBJ2-1; 7 bases map to TRBD2. The germline V gene encodes CDR1 SGHDN and CDR2 FVKESK. Trimming at V came to 1 base and at J to 6 bases, leaving 9 bases not matched to a gene. CDR3 length: 16 residues. Here the CDR3 reads CASSQAGLSGLNEQFF. In DNA form, the CDR3 reads TGTGCCAGCAGCCAAGCTGGTCTTAGCGGGCTCAATGAGCAGTTCTTC.

This chain links TRBV3-1 with TRBJ2-1; 10 bases agree with TRBD2. The ends lost 6 bases at V and 0 bases at J; junction bases unmatched: 8. There are 17 residues in the CDR3. Germline loops: CDR1 LGHDT, CDR2 YNNKEL (reference sequence). CDR3 sequence: CASRGLAEGSSYNEQFF. DNA of the CDR3: TGTGCCAGCAGAGGACTAGCGGAGGGGAGCTCCTACAATGAGCAGTTCTTC.

This rearrangement joins TRBV12-3 or TRBV12-4 to TRBJ2-2, with D unresolved. The CDR3 runs 15 residues. V was shortened by 2 bases and J by 0 bases, with 7 bases between the two germline ends. The CDR3 here is CASSLNDPNTGELFF. CDR3 nucleotides: TGTGCCAGCAGTTTAAACGACCCGAACACCGGGGAGCTGTTTTTT.

V usage is TRBV21-1 and J usage is TRBJ2-3; TRBD2, the table's D call, lacks a check against the DNA. TRBV21-1 is shown as a pseudogene. The CDR3 runs 17 residues. CDR3 protein: CASSRLLLAGPTDTQYF. The CDR3 nucleotides are TGTGCCAGCAGCAGACTCCTACTAGCGGGCCCCACAGATACGCAGTATTTT.

The chain links TRBV12-3 or TRBV12-4 to TRBJ2-1, with D perhaps given as TRBD1 or TRBD2 (6 bases each). The CDR3 is made up of 15 amino acids. Trimming stripped 6 bases from V and 3 bases from J, with 15 bases between. This CDR3 is CASSPSGGLYNEQFF. CDR3 DNA: TGTGCCAGCAGCCCTAGTGGGGGGCTCTACAATGAGCAGTTCTTC.

The V call is TRBV7-2, the J call TRBJ2-5, with D perhaps matching TRBD1 (6 bases). The CDR3 extends over 14 amino acids. The germline V and J ends were trimmed by 4 bases and 3 bases, with 12 bases remaining between them. The germline V gene has CDR1 SGHTA and CDR2 FQGNSA. The CDR3 DNA is TGTGCCAGCAGCTCACGAGGGGGAGAAGAGACCCAGTACTTC. It encodes CASSSRGGEETQYF.

This chain joins TRBV30 and TRBJ2-1; TRBD2 matches 14 bases. Per the germline V gene, CDR1 is GTSNPN and CDR2 is SVGIG (reference sequence). CDR3 length equals 16 residues. Losses at the gene ends were 7 bases for V and 3 bases for J; bases not matched to a gene: 8. The CDR3 nucleotides read TGTGCCTATCAGACTAGCGGGGGGGCGGGCTACAATGAGCAGTTCTTC. Protein sequence: CAYQTSGGAGYNEQFF.

The chain couples TRBV6-6 to TRBJ2-1; possibly TRBD2 for D (5 bases). Per germline, CDR1 MNHNY and CDR2 SVGAGI (reference sequence). V was pared by 2 bases and J by 8 bases, with 7 bases between. CDR3 length equals 12 residues. CDR3 sequence (DNA): TGTGCCAGCAGTTACAGAGGGTATGAGCAGTTCTTC. Translation: CASSYRGYEQFF.

V and J are TRBV24-1 and TRBJ2-3; 9 positions match TRBD2. Germline assignment: CDR1 KGHDR and CDR2 SFDVKD. The V segment lost 1 base and the J segment 6 bases; nucleotides outside the gene matches: 7. The CDR3 contains 16 residues. CDR3 DNA sequence: TGTGCCACCAGTGATTTCAGGCGGGGGGGAATGGATACGCAGTATTTT. This translates into CATSDFRRGGMDTQYF.

This rearrangement joins TRBV7-8 to TRBJ2-3; D not certain. V lost 3 bases and J 1 base, leaving 8 bases between the germline ends. Per the germline V gene, CDR1 is SGHVS and CDR2 is FQNEAQ. CDR3 length equals 14 residues. The CDR3 DNA reads as TGTGCCAGCAGCTTTGCGCTGGGCACAGATACGCAGTATTTT. Amino acids: CASSFALGTDTQYF.

This clonotype appeared once. The chain uses TRBV7-8 and TRBJ2-7; TRBD2 is a possible D gene (6 bases). The CDR3 covers 15 residues. The germline CDR1 and CDR2 sequences are SGHVS and FQNEAQ. V lost 3 bases and J lost 3, with 15 bases in between. The CDR3 bases are TGTGCCAGCAGCTTGGTCGGAGGGTTGGGCTACGAGCAGTACTTC. Its protein product is CASSLVGGLGYEQYF.

This chain uses TRBV5-1 with TRBJ2-2; D is perhaps TRBD1 (6 bases). Trimming removed 1 base at V and 5 bases at J, with 12 bases between. Germline CDR1 reads SGHRS; CDR2 reads YFSETQ. CDR3 length: 15 residues. CDR3 region: CASSLRLQGTGELFF. The CDR3 bases are TGCGCCAGCAGCTTGAGGCTACAGGGAACCGGGGAGCTGTTTTTT.